This TCR beta chain derives from a study of blood T cell repertoires in COVID-19. Some clones are missing from TCRdb's copy, which holds only in-frame ones; the method was immunoSEQ multiplex PCR. This sample has 380,000 or so clones, with around 87% found just once. Germline lookup yields CDR1 SEHNR and CDR2 FQNEAQ (reference sequence). The V gene end was trimmed by 3 bases and the J gene end by 2 bases; junction bases not matched to a gene: 8. This CDR3 is 17 amino acids long. The chain combines TRBV7-9 with TRBJ1-5; 9 nucleotides agree with TRBD1. Sample: PBMCs or T cells enriched from blood (not recorded which). The TCR sequence derives from a man aged 30 to 39 who had recovered from COVID-19. Here the CDR3 DNA reads TGTGCCAGCAGCTTTGGCGGGACAGGGATGGGCAATCAGCCCCAGCATTTT. This translates into CASSFGGTGMGNQPQHF.